These T cell receptor beta chains were read from a single sample in a study of blood T cell repertoires in COVID-19. This table comes from immunoSEQ multiplex PCR, and its TCRdb copy is limited to in-frame clones, with some not included. The sample holds roughly 260,000 clones, more than 75% seen once. Sample: peripheral blood. The receptor set was obtained from a woman aged 45-59 years with acute or convalescent COVID-19. The CDR3 runs from the conserved cysteine through the conserved F or W. A D gene is named only where the DNA matches it firmly. Size is omitted from some rows. Given values are once, few, many or a class for expanded clones.

TRBV24-1	TRBD1	TRBJ1-5	NA	CATSDHGQGSNQPQHF	TGTGCCACCAGTGATCATGGACAGGGGAGCAATCAGCCCCAGCATTTT
TRBV7-9	TRBD1	TRBJ1-1	NA	CASSQFPGQRGNTEAFF	TGTGCCAGCAGCCAATTCCCGGGACAGCGAGGGAACACTGAAGCTTTCTTT
TRBV2	NA	TRBJ2-3	NA	CASTDSGTDTQYF	TGTGCCAGCACTGACTCCGGCACAGATACGCAGTATTTT
TRBV15	NA	TRBJ2-5	NA	CATSSRGARETQYF	TGTGCCACCAGCAGTCGGGGGGCGCGAGAGACCCAGTACTTC
TRBV13	TRBD2	TRBJ2-5	NA	CASSRTSGLAGVWETQYF	TGTGCCAGCAGCAGAACCTCCGGACTAGCGGGAGTTTGGGAGACCCAGTACTTC
TRBV19	TRBD2	TRBJ2-1	NA	CATNKGVLAGVSNEQFF	TGTGCCACCAATAAAGGGGTCCTAGCGGGAGTTAGCAATGAGCAGTTCTTC
TRBV27	NA	TRBJ2-4	NA	CASSPLAGISENIQYF	TGTGCCAGCAGTCCCTTGGCCGGGATTTCGGAAAACATTCAGTACTTC
TRBV29-1	TRBD2	TRBJ2-1	NA	CSVALAGVSYNEQFF	TGCAGCGTTGCCCTAGCGGGAGTCTCCTACAATGAGCAGTTCTTC
TRBV6-1	NA	TRBJ2-5	once	CASSEDYQETQYF	TGTGCCAGCAGTGAAGACTACCAAGAGACCCAGTACTTC
TRBV19	NA	TRBJ1-2	NA	CASSNLGYGYTF	TGTGCCAGTAGTAATCTCGGCTATGGCTACACCTTC
TRBV10-3	NA	TRBJ2-2	NA	CAISEKTGNTGELFF	TGTGCCATCAGTGAGAAGACAGGGAACACCGGGGAGCTGTTTTTT
TRBV15	NA	TRBJ1-1	NA	CATSRDIDTEAFF	TGTGCCACCAGCAGAGATATTGACACTGAAGCTTTCTTT
TRBV5-1	NA	TRBJ1-4	once	CASSFGWAGRATNEKLFF	TGCGCCAGCAGCTTCGGTTGGGCGGGCAGAGCAACTAATGAAAAACTGTTTTTT
TRBV5-1	NA	TRBJ1-5	NA	CACPRARYSNQPQHF	TGCGCCTGCCCCAGGGCAAGATATAGCAATCAGCCCCAGCATTTT
TRBV7-8	TRBD2	TRBJ2-5	NA	CASSPGTSGRSVETQYF	TGTGCCAGCAGCCCGGGGACTAGCGGGAGGAGTGTGGAGACCCAGTACTTC
TRBV19	NA	TRBJ1-5	NA	CASSIPGQPQHF	TGTGCCAGTAGTATCCCTGGCCAGCCCCAGCATTTT
TRBV6-2/TRBV6-3	TRBD2	TRBJ2-7	NA	CASSFPTSGDSYEQYF	TGTGCCAGCAGTTTCCCGACTAGCGGAGACTCCTACGAGCAGTACTTC
TRBV27	NA	TRBJ2-6	NA	CASSPQTGRRSGANVLTF	TGTGCCAGCAGTCCGCAGACAGGAAGAAGATCTGGGGCCAACGTCCTGACTTTC
TRBV11-2	TRBD1	TRBJ2-7	few	CASSWDRAEQYF	TGTGCCAGCAGCTGGGACAGGGCCGAGCAGTACTTC
TRBV28	TRBD2	TRBJ2-5	once	CASSFRLAGTETQYF	TGTGCCAGCAGTTTTCGACTAGCGGGAACAGAGACCCAGTACTTC
TRBV28	TRBD2	TRBJ2-7	NA	CASSSLAGGTYEQYF	TGTGCCAGCAGCTCTCTAGCGGGAGGGACCTACGAGCAGTACTTC
TRBV11-2	TRBD2	TRBJ2-1	NA	CASSLGGGSGKDNEQFF	TGTGCCAGCAGCTTAGGGGGAGGTAGCGGGAAAGACAATGAGCAGTTCTTC
TRBV19	TRBD1	TRBJ2-7	once	CASSKTGVRYEQYF	TGTGCCAGTTCCAAGACAGGGGTTAGGTACGAGCAGTACTTC
TRBV7-3	NA	TRBJ2-5	NA	CASSTTGAGETQYF	TGTGCCAGCAGCACAACAGGGGCGGGGGAGACCCAGTACTTC
TRBV28	NA	TRBJ1-5	NA	CASSVNQPQHF	TGTGCCAGCAGCGTCAATCAGCCCCAGCATTTT
TRBV7-2	NA	TRBJ2-7	NA	CASSSPLRGSYEQYF	TGTGCCAGCAGCTCACCACTTAGGGGCTCCTACGAGCAGTACTTC
TRBV14	NA	TRBJ1-1	NA	CASSLAGPPYYNTEAFF	TGTGCCAGCAGCTTAGCGGGACCGCCGTATTATAACACTGAAGCTTTCTTT
TRBV7-2	NA	TRBJ2-6	NA	CASSLTPAANVLTF	TGTGCCAGCAGCTTGACACCTGCTGCCAACGTCCTGACTTTC
TRBV9	TRBD1	TRBJ2-1	once	CASSGNGQVQFF	TGTGCCAGCAGCGGAAACGGACAGGTACAGTTCTTC
TRBV9	TRBD1	TRBJ1-1	few	CASSGRTGQAFF	TGTGCCAGCAGCGGCAGGACAGGCCAAGCTTTCTTT
TRBV28	NA	TRBJ1-5	NA	CASSLEEGVHQPQHF	TGTGCCAGCAGTTTGGAAGAGGGGGTCCATCAGCCCCAGCATTTT
TRBV28	NA	TRBJ2-5	NA	CASSLLLGLQETQYF	TGTGCCAGCAGTTTATTACTGGGGCTCCAAGAGACCCAGTACTTC
TRBV14	NA	TRBJ2-7	NA	CASSPDRTAPYEQYF	TGTGCCAGCAGCCCCGACAGGACGGCCCCCTACGAGCAGTACTTC
TRBV7-6	TRBD1	TRBJ2-5	once	CASSLAFLRQGGSETQYF	TGTGCCAGCAGCTTAGCGTTTCTGAGACAGGGGGGGAGCGAGACCCAGTACTTC
TRBV28	TRBD1	TRBJ2-2	NA	CASSLGTGGRGTGELFF	TGTGCCAGCAGTTTAGGGACAGGGGGCAGGGGAACCGGGGAGCTGTTTTTT
TRBV21-1	NA	TRBJ2-5	NA	CASSKKGGDRGETQYF	TGTGCCAGCAGCAAAAAAGGCGGTGACAGGGGGGAGACCCAGTACTTC
TRBV5-8	TRBD1	TRBJ1-4	NA	CASSKGTATNEKLFF	TGTGCCAGCAGCAAGGGGACAGCAACTAATGAAAAACTGTTTTTT
TRBV28	TRBD1	TRBJ1-6	NA	CASSPPWDRGDSPLHF	TGTGCCAGCAGTCCGCCGTGGGACAGGGGTGATTCACCCCTCCACTTT
TRBV27	TRBD1	TRBJ2-7	NA	CASSLSVGTVTYEQYF	TGTGCCAGCAGTTTATCCGTCGGGACAGTGACCTACGAGCAGTACTTC
TRBV6-4	NA	TRBJ1-1	NA	CASSVGGRDTEAFF	TGTGCCAGCAGTGTTGGGGGCCGGGACACTGAAGCTTTCTTT
TRBV28	TRBD2	TRBJ2-7	NA	CASSPTTSGNPEQYF	TGTGCCAGCAGTCCAACAACTAGCGGCAATCCGGAGCAGTACTTC
TRBV3-1/TRBV3-2	NA	TRBJ2-3	NA	CASSQRWGPSTDTQYF	TGTGCCAGCAGCCAACGTTGGGGGCCTAGCACAGATACGCAGTATTTT
TRBV6-5	TRBD1	TRBJ2-7	NA	CASTGTGGSEQYF	TGTGCCAGCACCGGGACAGGGGGTAGCGAGCAGTACTTC
TRBV19	NA	TRBJ2-2	NA	CASSTYPGELFF	TGTGCCAGTAGTACGTATCCCGGGGAGCTGTTTTTT
TRBV11-1	NA	TRBJ2-7	NA	CASSLSRGASYEQYF	TGTGCCAGCAGCCTAAGCCGGGGGGCCTCGTACGAGCAGTACTTC
TRBV10-3	TRBD1	TRBJ2-3	NA	CAIRAGTATTDTQYF	TGTGCCATACGAGCTGGGACAGCTACCACAGATACGCAGTATTTT
TRBV6-1	TRBD1	TRBJ1-2	NA	CASSEVQGYGYTF	TGTGCCAGCAGTGAAGTACAGGGGTATGGCTACACCTTC